These 2 T cell receptor beta chains were sequenced from one sample in a study of cytomegalovirus exposure and HLA in healthy donors. The PCR contained 60 Vbeta and 13 Jbeta primers. Data came from immunoSEQ multiplex PCR; TCRdb stores just in-frame clones and leaves some out. The sample table sets out about 72,000 clones. Sequenced: PBMCs. These receptors came from a man in his forties in good health and CMV-seronegative.

CDR3 nucleotide sequence: TGTGCCACCAGCACTAGGGGCAGCCTAGATGAAAACACCGGGGAGCTGTTTTTT. Its translation is CATSTRGSLDENTGELFF. The chain carries TRBV15 and TRBJ2-2, with a tentative D call TRBD1 (5 bases). Trimming pared 4 bases from V and 2 bases from J, leaving 20 bases between. This CDR3 region has 18 residues. Germline V gene lookup returns CDR1 LNHNV and CDR2 YYDKDF (reference sequence).

V usage is TRBV4-2 and J usage is TRBJ2-3; D is perhaps TRBD2 (6 bases). V lost 0 bases to trimming and J lost 2 bases, with 18 bases between them. This CDR3 spans 18 amino acids. Germline assignment: CDR1 LGHNA and CDR2 YNFKEQ. The CDR3 is CASSQDIGGASDTDTQYF. The CDR3 region has the DNA TGTGCCAGCAGCCAAGATATAGGAGGTGCTAGCGACACAGATACGCAGTATTTT.